The clone carrying this T cell receptor beta chain appeared many times. Its antigen is not identified. This entry belongs to a study of immune heterogeneity within non-small cell lung tumors. The V gene's germline CDR1 is GTSNPN and CDR2 SVGIG (reference sequence). This CDR3 has 16 residues. V lost 3 bases and J lost 8, with 20 bases in between. Multiplex PCR relied on 32 V and 13 J primers to amplify TCR beta CDR3. TCRdb fed the multiplex PCR reads into MiXCR, producing one record per CDR3 protein. The data show approximately 21,000 distinct CDR3 sequences, with 28% seen just once and roughly 4.4% held by the top ten. Regarding the study as a whole: High-frequency T-cell receptor beta clonotypes differed largely between individual patients.

Each sample used approximately 570 ng of genomic DNA from bulk tumor tissue. Several biopsies per primary tumor were taken during surgery, spaced as far apart as possible. Curative surgery was performed on patients who had untreated, newly diagnosed non-small cell lung cancer. The sequenced sample consisted of lung tumor tissue. This sequence was found in a middle-aged man with non-small cell lung cancer. The J gene is TRBJ1-6, the V gene TRBV30; D is possibly TRBD1 (6 bases). The CDR3, as DNA: TGTGCCTGGAGACCCTCATGGGGGCGTTGGGATTCACCCCTCCACTTT. It codes for CAWRPSWGRWDSPLHF.